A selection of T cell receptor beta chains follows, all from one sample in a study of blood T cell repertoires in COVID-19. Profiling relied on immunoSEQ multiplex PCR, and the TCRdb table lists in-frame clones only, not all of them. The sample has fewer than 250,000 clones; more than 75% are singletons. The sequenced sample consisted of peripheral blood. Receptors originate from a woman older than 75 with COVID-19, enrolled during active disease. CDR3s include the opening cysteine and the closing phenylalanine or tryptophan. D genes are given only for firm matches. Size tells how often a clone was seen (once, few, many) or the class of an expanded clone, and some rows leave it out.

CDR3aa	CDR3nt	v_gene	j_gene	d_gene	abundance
CSVEQGSNTGELFF	TGCAGCGTAGAGCAGGGATCGAACACCGGGGAGCTGTTTTTT	TRBV29-1	TRBJ2-2	-	-
CASSEGLANEQFF	TGTGCCAGCAGTGAGGGACTAGCAAATGAGCAGTTCTTC	TRBV6-4	TRBJ2-1	TRBD2	-
CAGLHGTASSGANVLTF	TGTGCCGGACTCCACGGGACAGCTAGCTCTGGGGCCAACGTCCTGACTTTC	TRBV7-9	TRBJ2-6	TRBD1	-
CASSIRVHTGNSPLHF	TGTGCCAGCAGCATTAGGGTTCATACGGGGAATTCACCCCTCCACTTT	TRBV5-6	TRBJ1-6	-	-
CASSPGTSALDEQFF	TGTGCCAGCAGCCCCGGGACTAGCGCTTTAGATGAGCAGTTCTTC	TRBV11-3	TRBJ2-1	TRBD2	-
CASINFWTGGADEETQYF	TGTGCCAGCATCAACTTCTGGACAGGGGGCGCAGATGAAGAGACCCAGTACTTC	TRBV5-6	TRBJ2-5	TRBD1	-
CASSDPTVSNEKLFF	TGTGCCAGCAGTGATCCGACAGTTTCTAATGAAAAACTGTTTTTT	TRBV2	TRBJ1-4	-	few
CASGDYYGYTF	TGTGCCTCCGGGGATTACTATGGCTACACCTTC	TRBV6-4	TRBJ1-2	-	-
CASSAGPAYYGYTF	TGTGCCAGTAGTGCGGGACCCGCGTACTATGGCTACACCTTC	TRBV19	TRBJ1-2	-	-
CASIPGGGFTEAFF	TGTGCCAGTATCCCCGGGGGGGGCTTCACTGAAGCTTTCTTT	TRBV19	TRBJ1-1	-	-
CASNQGRGNSPLHF	TGTGCCAGCAACCAGGGGAGGGGTAATTCACCCCTCCACTTT	TRBV5-8	TRBJ1-6	-	-
CASSGTSGNTGELFF	TGCGCCAGCTCCGGGACTAGCGGGAACACCGGGGAGCTGTTTTTT	TRBV5-1	TRBJ2-2	TRBD2	-
CASSLAARTGLSSYNSPLHF	TGCGCCAGCAGCTTGGCGGCTAGGACAGGGCTGAGCTCCTATAATTCACCCCTCCACTTT	TRBV5-1	TRBJ1-6	TRBD1	-
CASRLTGRLQPQHF	TGTGCCAGCAGGCTGACAGGGAGACTTCAGCCCCAGCATTTT	TRBV27	TRBJ1-5	TRBD1	-
CASGGGDTQYF	TGTGCCAGCGGCGGGGGAGATACGCAGTATTTT	TRBV3-1/TRBV3-2	TRBJ2-3	TRBD2	-
CASSPEGVISYNSPLHF	TGCGCCAGCAGCCCCGAAGGGGTGATCTCCTATAATTCACCCCTCCACTTT	TRBV4-1	TRBJ1-6	-	-
CASSLDSLYGYTF	TGTGCCAGCAGCTTGGACAGCTTGTATGGCTACACCTTC	TRBV5-4	TRBJ1-2	-	-
CASSSKRGSSTDTQYF	TGTGCCAGCAGCTCGAAACGGGGGTCGAGCACAGATACGCAGTATTTT	TRBV5-4	TRBJ2-3	-	-
CARREPDEKLFF	TGTGCCAGAAGGGAGCCGGATGAAAAACTGTTTTTT	TRBV25-1	TRBJ1-4	-	-
CASSNPRDRDSGNTIYF	TGTGCCAGCAGCAACCCCCGGGACAGAGACTCTGGAAACACCATATATTTT	TRBV9	TRBJ1-3	TRBD1	-
CASSLQGQYGYTF	TGTGCCAGCAGTCTACAGGGGCAATATGGCTACACCTTC	TRBV6-5	TRBJ1-2	TRBD1	-
CATSRDTLNQPQHF	TGTGCCACCAGCAGAGACACTCTTAATCAGCCCCAGCATTTT	TRBV15	TRBJ1-5	-	-
CAPRAGGYTEAFF	TGTGCCCCTCGGGCAGGGGGATACACTGAAGCTTTCTTT	TRBV6-5	TRBJ1-1	TRBD1	-
CASSFAGFVEQYF	TGTGCCAGCAGCTTCGCAGGGTTTGTCGAGCAGTACTTC	TRBV7-2	TRBJ2-7	-	-
CASSQSTGGGNTGELFF	TGCGCCAGCAGTCAATCCACGGGGGGAGGGAACACCGGGGAGCTGTTTTTT	TRBV23-1	TRBJ2-2	TRBD2	-
CASSRGQGPNSPLHF	TGTGCCAGCAGTCGGGGACAGGGCCCCAATTCACCCCTCCACTTT	TRBV2	TRBJ1-6	TRBD1	-
CASSEDREDTQYF	TGTGCCAGCAGCGAGGACAGGGAAGATACCCAGTACTTC	TRBV27	TRBJ2-5	TRBD1	-
CASSRDRNTEAFF	TGTGCCAGCAGCAGGGACAGGAACACTGAAGCTTTCTTT	TRBV7-3	TRBJ1-1	TRBD1	-
CASSYSNSGGSPLHF	TGTGCCAGCAGTTACTCGAATTCAGGAGGGTCACCCCTCCACTTT	TRBV6-6	TRBJ1-6	-	-
CASSRGMAGEKLFF	TGTGCCAGCAGTCGGGGGATGGCGGGTGAAAAACTGTTTTTT	TRBV27	TRBJ1-4	-	-
CSADEGGGGYTF	TGCAGCGCGGATGAAGGGGGTGGTGGCTACACCTTC	TRBV29-1	TRBJ1-2	-	-
CSASYMSYGYTF	TGCAGTGCTAGTTATATGTCCTATGGCTACACCTTC	TRBV20-1	TRBJ1-2	-	-
CASSLDRTAGAAQETQYF	TGTGCCAGCAGCTTAGATAGGACAGCGGGGGCCGCTCAAGAGACCCAGTACTTC	TRBV11-2	TRBJ2-5	TRBD2	-
CASSATRTGQETQYF	TGTGCCAGCAGCGCAACACGGACAGGGCAAGAGACCCAGTACTTC	TRBV7-9	TRBJ2-5	TRBD1	-
CASSVQGVSTEAFF	TGTGCCAGTAGTGTTCAGGGGGTGAGCACTGAAGCTTTCTTT	TRBV19	TRBJ1-1	TRBD1	few
CATSRGTLLAGGANEQFF	TGTGCCACCAGCAGAGGTACCCTACTAGCGGGGGGGGCCAATGAGCAGTTCTTC	TRBV15	TRBJ2-1	TRBD2	once
CASSPPGQGTTGNTIYF	TGTGCCAGCTCACCTCCGGGACAGGGGACGACTGGAAACACCATATATTTT	TRBV18	TRBJ1-3	TRBD1	few